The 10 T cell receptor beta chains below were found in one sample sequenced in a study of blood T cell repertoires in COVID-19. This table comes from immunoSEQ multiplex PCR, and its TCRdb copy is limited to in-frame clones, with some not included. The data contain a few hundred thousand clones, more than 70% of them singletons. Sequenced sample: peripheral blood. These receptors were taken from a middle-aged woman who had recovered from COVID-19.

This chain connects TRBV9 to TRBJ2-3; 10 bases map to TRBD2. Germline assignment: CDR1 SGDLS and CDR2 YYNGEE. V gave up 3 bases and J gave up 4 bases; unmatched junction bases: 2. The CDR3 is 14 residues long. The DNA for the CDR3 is TGTGCCAGCAGCGGGCTAGCGGGAGCAGATACGCAGTATTTT. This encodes CASSGLAGADTQYF.

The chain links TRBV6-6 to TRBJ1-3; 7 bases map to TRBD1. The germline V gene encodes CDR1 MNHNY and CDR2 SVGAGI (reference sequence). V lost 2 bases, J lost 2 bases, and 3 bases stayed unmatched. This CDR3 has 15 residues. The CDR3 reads CASSYTTGAGNTIYF. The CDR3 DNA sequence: TGTGCCAGCAGTTACACCACAGGGGCTGGAAACACCATATATTTT.

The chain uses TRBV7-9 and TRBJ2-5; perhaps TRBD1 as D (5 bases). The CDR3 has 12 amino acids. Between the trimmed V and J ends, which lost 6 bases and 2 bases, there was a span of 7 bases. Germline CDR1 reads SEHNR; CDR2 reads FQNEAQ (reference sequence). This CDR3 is CASRTEQETQYF. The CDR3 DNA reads TGTGCCAGCAGGACAGAACAAGAGACCCAGTACTTC. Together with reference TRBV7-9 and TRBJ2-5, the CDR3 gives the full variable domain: DTGVSQNPRHKITKRGQNVTFRCDPISEHNRLYWYRQTLGQGPEFLTYFQNEAQLEKSRLLSDRFSAERPKGSFSTLEIQRTEQGDSAMYLCASRTEQETQYFGPGTRLLVL.

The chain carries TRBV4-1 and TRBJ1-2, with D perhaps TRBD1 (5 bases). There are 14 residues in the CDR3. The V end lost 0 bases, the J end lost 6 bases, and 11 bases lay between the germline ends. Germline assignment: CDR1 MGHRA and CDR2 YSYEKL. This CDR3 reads CASSQEDGGNGYTF. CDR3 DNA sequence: TGCGCCAGCAGCCAAGAAGACGGGGGGAATGGCTACACCTTC.

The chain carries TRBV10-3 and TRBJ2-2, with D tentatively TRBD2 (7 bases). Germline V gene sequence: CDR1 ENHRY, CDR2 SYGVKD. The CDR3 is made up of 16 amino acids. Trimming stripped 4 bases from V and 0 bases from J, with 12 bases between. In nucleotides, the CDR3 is TGTGCCATCAGTGGGGGGGGCCCCCCGAACACCGGGGAGCTGTTTTTT. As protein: CAISGGGPPNTGELFF.

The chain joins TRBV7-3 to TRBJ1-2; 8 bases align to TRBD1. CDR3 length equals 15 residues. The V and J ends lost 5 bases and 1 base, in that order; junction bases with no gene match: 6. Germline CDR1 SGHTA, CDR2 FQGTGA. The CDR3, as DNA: TGTGCCAGCAGCCCAGGGACAGGAGATAACTATGGCTACACCTTC. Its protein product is CASSPGTGDNYGYTF.

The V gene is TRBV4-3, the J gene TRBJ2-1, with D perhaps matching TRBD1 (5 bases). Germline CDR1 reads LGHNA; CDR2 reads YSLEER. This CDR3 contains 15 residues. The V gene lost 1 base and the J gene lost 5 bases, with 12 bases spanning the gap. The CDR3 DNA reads TGCGCCAGCAGCCAAGTGGGGCAACCCGACAATGAGCAGTTCTTC. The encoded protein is CASSQVGQPDNEQFF.

The CDR3 sequence is CASSQSPAGLAGVRRNEQFF. The CDR3, as DNA: TGTGCCAGCAGCCAATCCCCCGCGGGACTAGCGGGAGTCCGTCGCAATGAGCAGTTCTTC. The chain uses TRBV3-1 (or the pseudogene TRBV3-2) and TRBJ2-1, with 14 bases fitting TRBD2. Germline assignment: CDR1 LGHDT and CDR2 YNNKEL (reference sequence). This CDR3 region has 20 residues. The V segment lost 2 bases and the J segment 6 bases; nucleotides outside the gene matches: 15.

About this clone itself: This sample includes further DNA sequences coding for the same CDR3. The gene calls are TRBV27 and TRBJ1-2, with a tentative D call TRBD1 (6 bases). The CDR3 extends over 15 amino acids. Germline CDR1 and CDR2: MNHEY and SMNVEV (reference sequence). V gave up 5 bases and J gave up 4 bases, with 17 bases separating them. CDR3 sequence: CASSPTGGPSYGYTF. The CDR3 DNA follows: TGTGCCAGCAGTCCGACGGGGGGGCCAAGCTATGGCTACACCTTC.

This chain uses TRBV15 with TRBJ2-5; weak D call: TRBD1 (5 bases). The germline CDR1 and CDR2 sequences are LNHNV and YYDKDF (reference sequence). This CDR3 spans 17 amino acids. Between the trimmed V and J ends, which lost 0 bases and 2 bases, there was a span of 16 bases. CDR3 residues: CATSREGLGRWQETQYF. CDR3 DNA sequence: TGTGCCACCAGCAGAGAGGGCTTGGGGCGGTGGCAAGAGACCCAGTACTTC.